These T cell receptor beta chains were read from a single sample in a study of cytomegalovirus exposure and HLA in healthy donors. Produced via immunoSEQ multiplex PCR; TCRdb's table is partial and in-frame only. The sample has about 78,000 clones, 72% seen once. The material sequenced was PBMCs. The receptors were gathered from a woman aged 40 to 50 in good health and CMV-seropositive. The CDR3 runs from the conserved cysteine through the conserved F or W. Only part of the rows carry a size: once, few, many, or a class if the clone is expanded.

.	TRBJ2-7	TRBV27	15	CASSLGQGRREEQYF
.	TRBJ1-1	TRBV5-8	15	CASSFHDSPNTEAFF
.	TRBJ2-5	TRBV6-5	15	CASSYSTGGYETQYF
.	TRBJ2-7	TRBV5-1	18	CASSFAAPTGRKTYEQYF
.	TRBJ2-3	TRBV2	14	CASSRDRGTDTQYF
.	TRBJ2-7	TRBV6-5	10	CAPEGYEQYF
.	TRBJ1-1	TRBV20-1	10	CSASLAEAFF
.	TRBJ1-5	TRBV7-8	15	CASSSLDRENQPQHF
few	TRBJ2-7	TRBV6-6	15	CASRTQKAGVFEQYF
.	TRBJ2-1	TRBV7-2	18	CASSLARGQGGTYNEQFF
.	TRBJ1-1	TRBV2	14	CASNLVQMNTEAFF
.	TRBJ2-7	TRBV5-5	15	CASSLAMSKLYEQYF
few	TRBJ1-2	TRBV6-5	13	CASSFDRNYGYTF
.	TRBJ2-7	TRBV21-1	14	CASSNRTGDNEQYF
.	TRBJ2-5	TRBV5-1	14	CASSPGTGQETQYF
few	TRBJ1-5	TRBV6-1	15	CASSEMAVGSQPQHF
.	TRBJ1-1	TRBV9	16	CASSKRQGAGESEAFF
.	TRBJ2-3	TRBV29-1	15	CSAAGGGQGTDTQYF
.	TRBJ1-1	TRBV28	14	CASSLIGAGSEAFF
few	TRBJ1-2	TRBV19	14	CASRADQGLYGYTF
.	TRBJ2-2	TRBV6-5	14	CASSPETNTGELFF
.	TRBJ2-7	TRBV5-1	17	CASSPDPEGTGRGEQYF
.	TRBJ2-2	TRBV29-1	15	CSVGSGQGASGELFF
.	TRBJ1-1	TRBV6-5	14	CASIRGALGTEAFF
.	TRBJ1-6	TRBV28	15	CASSLMSQGTSPLHF
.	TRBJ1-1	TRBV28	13	CASRSTGGTEAFF
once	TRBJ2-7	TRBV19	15	CASSVQTDSSYEQYF
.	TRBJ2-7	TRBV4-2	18	CASSQEGDTAGGPYEQYF
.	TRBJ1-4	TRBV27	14	CASGTNRGNEKLFF
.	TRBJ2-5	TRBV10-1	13	CASSDRLQETQYF
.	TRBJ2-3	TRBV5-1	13	CASSLAPEDTQYF
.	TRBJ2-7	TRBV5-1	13	CASSFENSYEQYF
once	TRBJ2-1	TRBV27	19	CASSPYTSGGQSSYNEQFF
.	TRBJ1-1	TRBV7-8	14	CASSLETGGSEAFF
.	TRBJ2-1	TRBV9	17	CASSVVSGASSYNEQFF
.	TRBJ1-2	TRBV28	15	CASSSSPIELSGYTF
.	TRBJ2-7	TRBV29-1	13	CSVARQGGDEQYF
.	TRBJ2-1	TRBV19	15	CATQPWGGVNNEQFF
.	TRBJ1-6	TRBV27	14	CASSSGTGSSPLHF
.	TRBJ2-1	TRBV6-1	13	CASARQLINEQFF
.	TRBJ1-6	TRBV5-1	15	CASSLTGINNSPLHF
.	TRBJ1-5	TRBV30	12	CAWSRQGQPQHF
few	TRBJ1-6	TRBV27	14	CASSKGQGGSPLHF
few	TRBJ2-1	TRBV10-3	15	CAISDFAVRDNEQFF
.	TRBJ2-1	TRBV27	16	CASSLGAGVGYNEQFF
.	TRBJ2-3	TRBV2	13	CASSPSEVNTQYF
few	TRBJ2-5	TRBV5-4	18	CAISDATPGTDLQETQYF
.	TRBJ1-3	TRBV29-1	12	CSVVEGQNTIYF
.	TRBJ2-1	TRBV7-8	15	CASSRDRTFHNEQFF
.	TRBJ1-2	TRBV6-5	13	CASSYSRSYGYTF
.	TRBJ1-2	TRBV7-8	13	CASSGSQSYGYTF
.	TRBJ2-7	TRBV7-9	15	CASSSRQGTVYEQYF
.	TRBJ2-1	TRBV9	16	CASSVDAGSKYNEQFF
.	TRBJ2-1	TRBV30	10	CAGFGGEQFF
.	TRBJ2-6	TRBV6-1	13	CASSVTGANVLTF
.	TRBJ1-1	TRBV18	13	CASSPPGGTEAFF
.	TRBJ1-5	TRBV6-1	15	CASRGAQGGNQPQHF
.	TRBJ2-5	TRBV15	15	CATSRDYGGQETQYF
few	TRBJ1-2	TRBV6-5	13	CASRLDRNYGYTF